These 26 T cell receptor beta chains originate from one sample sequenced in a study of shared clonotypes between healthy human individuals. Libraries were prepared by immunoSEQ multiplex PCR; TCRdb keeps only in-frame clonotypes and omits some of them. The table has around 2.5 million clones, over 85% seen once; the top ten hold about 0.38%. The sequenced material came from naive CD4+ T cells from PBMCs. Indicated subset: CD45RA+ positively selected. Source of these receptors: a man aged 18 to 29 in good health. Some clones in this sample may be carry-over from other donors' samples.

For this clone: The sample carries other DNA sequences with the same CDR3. In DNA, the CDR3 is TGCAGCGTCGGGACGGCAAACACCGGGGAGCTGTTTTTT. This encodes CSVGTANTGELFF. V is TRBV29-1 and J is TRBJ2-2; D assignment may be TRBD1 or TRBD2 (5 bases each). Between the trimmed V and J ends, which lost 6 bases and 2 bases, there was a span of 10 bases. CDR3 length: 13 residues. Germline CDR1 reads SQVTM; CDR2 reads ANQGSEA.

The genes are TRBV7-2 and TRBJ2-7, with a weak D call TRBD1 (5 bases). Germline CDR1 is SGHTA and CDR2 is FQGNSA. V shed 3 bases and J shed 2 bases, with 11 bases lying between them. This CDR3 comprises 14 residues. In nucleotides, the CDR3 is TGTGCCAGCAGCTTCCAGGGCTCTACCTACGAGCAGTACTTC. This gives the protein CASSFQGSTYEQYF. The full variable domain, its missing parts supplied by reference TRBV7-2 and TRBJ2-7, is GAGVSQSPSNKVTEKGKDVELRCDPISGHTALYWYRQSLGQGLEFLIYFQGNSAPDKSGLPSDRFSAERTGGSVSTLTIQRTQQEDSAVYLCASSFQGSTYEQYFGPGTRLTVT.

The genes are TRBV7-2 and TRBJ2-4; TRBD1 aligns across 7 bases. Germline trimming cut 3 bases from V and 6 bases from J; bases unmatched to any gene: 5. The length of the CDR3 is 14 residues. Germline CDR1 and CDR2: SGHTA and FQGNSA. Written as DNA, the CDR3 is TGTGCCAGCAGCTTCGGACAGGCGGGAAACATTCAGTACTTC. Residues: CASSFGQAGNIQYF.

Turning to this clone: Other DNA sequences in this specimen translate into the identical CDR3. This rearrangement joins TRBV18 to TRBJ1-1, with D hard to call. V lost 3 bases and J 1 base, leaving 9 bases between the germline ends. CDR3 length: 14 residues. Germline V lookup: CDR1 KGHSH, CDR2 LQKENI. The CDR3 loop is CASSPLDGNTEAFF. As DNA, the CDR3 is TGTGCCAGCTCACCTCTCGACGGGAACACTGAAGCTTTCTTT.

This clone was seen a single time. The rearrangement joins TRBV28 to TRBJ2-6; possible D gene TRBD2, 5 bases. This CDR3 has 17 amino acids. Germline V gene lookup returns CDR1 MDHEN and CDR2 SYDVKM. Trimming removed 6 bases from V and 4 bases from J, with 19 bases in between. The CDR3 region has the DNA TGTGCCAGCAGCGCCGTATGGGGAGAGTCCGGGGCCAACGTCCTGACTTTC. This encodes CASSAVWGESGANVLTF.

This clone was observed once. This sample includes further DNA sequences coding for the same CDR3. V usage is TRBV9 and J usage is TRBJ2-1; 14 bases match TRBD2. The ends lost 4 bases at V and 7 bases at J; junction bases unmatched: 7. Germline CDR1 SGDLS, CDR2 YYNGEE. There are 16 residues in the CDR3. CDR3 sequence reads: CASSPRTSGRYNEQFF. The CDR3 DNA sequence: TGTGCCAGCAGCCCCCGGACTAGCGGGAGGTATAATGAGCAGTTCTTC.

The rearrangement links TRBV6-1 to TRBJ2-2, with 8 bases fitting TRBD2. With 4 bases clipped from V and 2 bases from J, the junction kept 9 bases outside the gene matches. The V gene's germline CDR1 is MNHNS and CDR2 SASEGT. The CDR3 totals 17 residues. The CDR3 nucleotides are TGTGCCAGCAGTGTTACCCTAGCGGGTGAAAACACCGGGGAGCTGTTTTTT. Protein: CASSVTLAGENTGELFF.

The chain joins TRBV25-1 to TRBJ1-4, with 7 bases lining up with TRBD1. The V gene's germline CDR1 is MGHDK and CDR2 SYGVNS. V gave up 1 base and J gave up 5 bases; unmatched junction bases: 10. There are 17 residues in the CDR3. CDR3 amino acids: CASSESGRTGKNEKLFF. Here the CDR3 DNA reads TGTGCCAGCAGTGAATCCGGCCGGACAGGCAAGAATGAAAAACTGTTTTTT. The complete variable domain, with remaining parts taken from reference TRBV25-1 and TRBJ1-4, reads EADIYQTPRYLVIGTGKKITLECSQTMGHDKMYWYQQDPGMELHLIHYSYGVNSTEKGDLSSESTVSRIRTEHFPLTLESARPSHTSQYLCASSESGRTGKNEKLFFGSGTQLSVL.

CDR3 nucleotides: TGTGCCAGCAGCTTGTTGATTCAGGGGGACTATGAAGCTTTCTTT. It encodes CASSLLIQGDYEAFF. The chain has TRBV11-2 and TRBJ1-1; 7 bases agree with TRBD1. V was pared by 3 bases and J by 7 bases, with 11 bases of the junction left unmatched. Germline lookup yields CDR1 SGHAT and CDR2 FQNNGV. The CDR3 consists of 15 residues.

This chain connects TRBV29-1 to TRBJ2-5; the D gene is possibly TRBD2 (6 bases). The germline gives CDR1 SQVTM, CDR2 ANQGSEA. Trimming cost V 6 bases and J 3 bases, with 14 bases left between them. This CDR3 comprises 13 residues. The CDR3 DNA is TGCAGCGTCGCGGGACGGCTAAAAGAGACCCAGTACTTC. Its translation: CSVAGRLKETQYF.

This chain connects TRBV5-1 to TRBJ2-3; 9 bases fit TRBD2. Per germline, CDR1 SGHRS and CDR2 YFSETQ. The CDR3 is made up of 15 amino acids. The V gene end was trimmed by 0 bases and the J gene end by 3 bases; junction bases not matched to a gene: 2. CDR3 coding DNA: TGCGCCAGCAGCTTGGGGACTAGCGTTACAGATACGCAGTATTTT. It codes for CASSLGTSVTDTQYF.

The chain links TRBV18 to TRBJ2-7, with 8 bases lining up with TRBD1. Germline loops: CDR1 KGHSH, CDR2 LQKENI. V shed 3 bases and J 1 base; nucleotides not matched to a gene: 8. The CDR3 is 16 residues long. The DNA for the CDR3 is TGTGCCAGCTCACCCGGACAGGGAATCGTATCCTACGAGCAGTACTTC. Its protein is CASSPGQGIVSYEQYF.

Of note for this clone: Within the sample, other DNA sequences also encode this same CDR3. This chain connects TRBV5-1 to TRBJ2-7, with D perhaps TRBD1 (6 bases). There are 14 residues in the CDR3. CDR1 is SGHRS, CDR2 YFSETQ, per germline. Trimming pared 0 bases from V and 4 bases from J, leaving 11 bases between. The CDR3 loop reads CASSLVSGAYEQYF. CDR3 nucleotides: TGCGCCAGCAGCTTGGTATCAGGGGCGTACGAGCAGTACTTC.

The CDR3 here is CASSPLGETDTQYF. The CDR3 DNA is TGTGCCAGCAGTCCCCTTGGGGAAACAGATACGCAGTATTTT. This chain connects TRBV6-5 to TRBJ2-3; D unclear. With 5 bases removed from V and 3 bases from J, the gap between germline ends came to 12 bases. The CDR3 runs to 14 residues. Germline V gene sequence: CDR1 MNHEY, CDR2 SVGAGI.

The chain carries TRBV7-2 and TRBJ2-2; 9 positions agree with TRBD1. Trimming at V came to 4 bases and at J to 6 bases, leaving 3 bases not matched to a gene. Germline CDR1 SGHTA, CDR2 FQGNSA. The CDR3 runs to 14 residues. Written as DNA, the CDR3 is TGTGCCAGCAGCTACAGACAGGGGGCCGGGGAGCTGTTTTTT. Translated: CASSYRQGAGELFF.

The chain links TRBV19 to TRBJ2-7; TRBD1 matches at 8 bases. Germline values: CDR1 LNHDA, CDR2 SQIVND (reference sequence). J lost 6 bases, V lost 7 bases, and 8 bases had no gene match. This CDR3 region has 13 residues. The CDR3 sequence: CASTDDRGGEQYF. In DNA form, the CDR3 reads TGTGCCAGTACTGACGACAGGGGTGGCGAGCAGTACTTC.

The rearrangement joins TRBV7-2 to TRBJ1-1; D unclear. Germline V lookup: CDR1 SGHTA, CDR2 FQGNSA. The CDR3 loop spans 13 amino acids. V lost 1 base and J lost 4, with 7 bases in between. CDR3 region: CASSLEPATEAFF. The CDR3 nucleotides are TGTGCCAGCAGCTTAGAGCCGGCCACTGAAGCTTTCTTT.

The CDR3 region has the DNA TGTGCCAGCTCACCAGAGGGGTCGGTCTCCTACGAGCAGTACTTC. It encodes CASSPEGSVSYEQYF. The chain is built from TRBV18 and TRBJ2-7; D may correspond to TRBD1 or TRBD2 (5 bases each). The germline gives CDR1 KGHSH, CDR2 LQKENI. The length of the CDR3 is 15 residues. The V end lost 2 bases, the J end lost 0 bases, and 11 bases lay between the germline ends.

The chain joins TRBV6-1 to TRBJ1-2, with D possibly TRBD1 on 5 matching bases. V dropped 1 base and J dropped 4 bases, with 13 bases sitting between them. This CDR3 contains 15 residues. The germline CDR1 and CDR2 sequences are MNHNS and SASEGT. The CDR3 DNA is TGTGCCAGCAGTGAAGGACGAGTTGGGGGCTATGGCTACACCTTC. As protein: CASSEGRVGGYGYTF.

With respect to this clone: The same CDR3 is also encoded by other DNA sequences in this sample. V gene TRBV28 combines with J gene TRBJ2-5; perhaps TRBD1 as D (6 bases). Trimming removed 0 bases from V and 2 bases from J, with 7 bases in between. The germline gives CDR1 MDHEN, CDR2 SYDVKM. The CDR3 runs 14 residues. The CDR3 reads CASSLWGAQETQYF. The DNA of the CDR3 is TGTGCCAGCAGTTTATGGGGGGCACAAGAGACCCAGTACTTC.

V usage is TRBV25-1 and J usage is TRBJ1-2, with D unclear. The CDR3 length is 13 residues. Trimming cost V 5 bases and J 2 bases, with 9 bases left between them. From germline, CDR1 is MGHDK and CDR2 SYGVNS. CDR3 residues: CASSPETNYGYTF. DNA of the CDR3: TGTGCCAGCAGTCCGGAGACGAACTATGGCTACACCTTC.

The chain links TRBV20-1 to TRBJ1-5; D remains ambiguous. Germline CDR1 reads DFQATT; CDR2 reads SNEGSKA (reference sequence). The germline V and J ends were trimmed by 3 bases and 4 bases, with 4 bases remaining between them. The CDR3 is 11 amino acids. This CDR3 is CSASLNQPQHF. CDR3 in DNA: TGCAGTGCTAGCCTGAATCAGCCCCAGCATTTT.

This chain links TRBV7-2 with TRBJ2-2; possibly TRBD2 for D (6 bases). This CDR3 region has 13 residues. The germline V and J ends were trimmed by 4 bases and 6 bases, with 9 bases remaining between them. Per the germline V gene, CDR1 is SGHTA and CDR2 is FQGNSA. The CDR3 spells CASSSLASGELFF. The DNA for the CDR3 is TGTGCCAGCAGCTCACTAGCTTCCGGGGAGCTGTTTTTT. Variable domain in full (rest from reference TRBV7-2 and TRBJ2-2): GAGVSQSPSNKVTEKGKDVELRCDPISGHTALYWYRQSLGQGLEFLIYFQGNSAPDKSGLPSDRFSAERTGGSVSTLTIQRTQQEDSAVYLCASSSLASGELFFGEGSRLTVL.

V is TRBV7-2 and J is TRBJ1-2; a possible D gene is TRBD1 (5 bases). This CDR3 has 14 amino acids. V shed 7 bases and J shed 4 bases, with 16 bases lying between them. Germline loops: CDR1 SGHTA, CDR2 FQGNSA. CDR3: CASINQPGLYGYTF. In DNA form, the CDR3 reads TGTGCCAGCATCAACCAGCCGGGACTCTATGGCTACACCTTC. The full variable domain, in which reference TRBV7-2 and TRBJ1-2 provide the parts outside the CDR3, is GAGVSQSPSNKVTEKGKDVELRCDPISGHTALYWYRQSLGQGLEFLIYFQGNSAPDKSGLPSDRFSAERTGGSVSTLTIQRTQQEDSAVYLCASINQPGLYGYTFGSGTRLTVV.

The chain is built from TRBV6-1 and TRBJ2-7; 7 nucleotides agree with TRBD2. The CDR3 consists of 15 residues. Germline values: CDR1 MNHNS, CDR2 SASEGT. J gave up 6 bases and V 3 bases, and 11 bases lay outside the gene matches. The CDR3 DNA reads TGTGCCAGCAGTGACGGAGGGACTATTTGGTTCGAGCAGTACTTC. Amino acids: CASSDGGTIWFEQYF.

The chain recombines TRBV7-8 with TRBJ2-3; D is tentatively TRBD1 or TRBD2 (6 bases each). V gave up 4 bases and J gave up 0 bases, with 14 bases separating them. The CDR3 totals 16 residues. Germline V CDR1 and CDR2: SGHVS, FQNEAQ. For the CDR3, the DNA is TGTGCCAGCAGCTCCCGCAGGGGACTTAGCACAGATACGCAGTATTTT. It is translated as CASSSRRGLSTDTQYF.